The rows below give T cell receptor beta chains drawn from one sample of a study of neurological immune-mediated disorders. From the 5' RACE reads, TCRdb called clonotypes with MiXCR, one entry per CDR3 protein. This sample carries 77,000 or so distinct CDR3 sequences, around 9.9% of them seen once, and the ten largest clones take 1.5% to 2%. Sequencing was performed on PBMCs. The receptors derive from a man aged 50 to 60 in good health. Both conserved end residues are part of each CDR3. Fields, in order: V gene, CDR3 protein.

v_call: TRBV11-2; cdr3_aa: CASSLEGRAAQYF
v_call: TRBV7-8; cdr3_aa: CASSYGGKIGSYEQYF
v_call: TRBV6-1; cdr3_aa: CASSERHFQETQYF
v_call: TRBV5-1; cdr3_aa: CASSLQLTSSGANVLTF
v_call: TRBV4-1; cdr3_aa: CASSLRQGSSYEQYF
v_call: TRBV4-3; cdr3_aa: CASSQDLGSSSYNEQFF
v_call: TRBV10-3; cdr3_aa: CAITAGEYSPLHF
v_call: TRBV9; cdr3_aa: CASSTGGTEGFF
v_call: TRBV19; cdr3_aa: CASGVQETQYF
v_call: TRBV20-1; cdr3_aa: CSAREKTDTQYF
v_call: TRBV20-1; cdr3_aa: CSVRGGYSYNSPLHF
v_call: TRBV20-1; cdr3_aa: CSAREAVLDIQYF
v_call: TRBV7-3; cdr3_aa: CASSLHGTATYEQYF
v_call: TRBV7-2; cdr3_aa: CASSSVADSYNEQFF
v_call: TRBV5-1; cdr3_aa: CASRLAENTGELFF